This passage covers 2 T cell receptor beta chains from one sample sequenced in a study of shared clonotypes between healthy human individuals. Clones were sequenced by immunoSEQ multiplex PCR, and TCRdb holds only the in-frame ones, with some missing. The sample holds millions of clones, 95% seen once. The sample taken for sequencing was naive CD4+ T cells sorted from blood. Subset of the sample: CD45RA+ positively selected. The receptors come from a man younger than 35 in good health.

The rearrangement uses TRBV5-1 and TRBJ1-6; D unresolved. Germline V gene lookup returns CDR1 SGHRS and CDR2 YFSETQ. The V gene lost 4 bases and the J gene lost 3 bases, with 11 bases spanning the gap. The CDR3 runs 15 residues. The CDR3 spells CASSKPDNYNSPLHF. CDR3 bases: TGCGCCAGCAGCAAACCCGACAACTATAATTCACCCCTCCACTTT.

The rearrangement joins TRBV14 to TRBJ2-7; 7 positions agree with TRBD2. Germline CDR1 SGHDN, CDR2 FVKESK. Trimming cost V 4 bases and J 6 bases; bases outside gene matches: 9. The CDR3 runs 14 residues. CDR3 residues: CASSPTSSGIEQYF. The CDR3 DNA reads as TGTGCCAGCAGCCCAACATCTAGCGGTATCGAGCAGTACTTC.